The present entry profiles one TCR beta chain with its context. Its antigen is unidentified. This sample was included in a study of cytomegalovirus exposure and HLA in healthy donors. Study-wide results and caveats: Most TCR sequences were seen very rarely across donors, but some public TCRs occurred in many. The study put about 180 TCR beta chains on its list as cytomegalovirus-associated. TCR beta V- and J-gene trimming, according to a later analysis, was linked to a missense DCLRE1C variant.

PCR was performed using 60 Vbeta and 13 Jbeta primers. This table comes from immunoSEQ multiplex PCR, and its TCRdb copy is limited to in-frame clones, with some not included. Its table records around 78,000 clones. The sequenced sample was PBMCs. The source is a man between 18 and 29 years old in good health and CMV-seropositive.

CDR3 residues: CASSSAPYEQYF. CDR3 coding DNA: TGTGCCAGCAGCTCCGCGCCCTACGAGCAGTACTTC. The V and J genes are TRBV5-6 and TRBJ2-7; D ambiguous. V was shortened by 3 bases and J by 2 bases, with 6 bases between the two germline ends. The CDR3 sequence is 12 residues long. Per the germline V gene, CDR1 is SGHDT and CDR2 is YYEEEE.